The 21 T cell receptor beta chains reported below all come from one sample, sequenced in a study of PD-1 blockade in classical Hodgkin lymphoma. Time point denoted: cycle 4 day 1 (C4D1), after 6 weeks of nivolumab. Brentuximab vedotin exposure varied, and every patient relapsed after autologous stem cell transplantation. The method was immunoSEQ multiplex PCR; TCRdb's version includes in-frame clones alone and lacks a portion of them. Here the sample spans 90,000 to 140,000 clones, over 85% being singletons. The source material was peripheral blood mononuclear cells (PBMCs), sampled before the fourth cycle of nivolumab. The source is a human donor with classical Hodgkin lymphoma.

This clone was picked up one time. The chain recombines TRBV9 with TRBJ2-5, with D possibly being TRBD1 (6 bases). This CDR3 is 14 amino acids long. V dropped 4 bases and J dropped 5 bases, with 15 bases sitting between them. Germline CDR1 SGDLS, CDR2 YYNGEE. The DNA of the CDR3 is TGTGCCAGCAGCTTCCAACAGGGACGGGAGACCCAGTACTTC. Protein product: CASSFQQGRETQYF.

This sequence joins TRBV19 and TRBJ2-7; 8 nucleotides line up with TRBD2. V was clipped by 5 bases and J by 6 bases; unmatched bases: 15. The CDR3 has 16 residues. CDR1 and CDR2 (germline): LNHDA, SQIVND (reference sequence). The CDR3: CASSATISTGGPEQYF. CDR3 coding DNA: TGTGCCAGTAGTGCTACTATATCGACGGGAGGGCCCGAGCAGTACTTC.

The J gene is TRBJ1-2, the V gene TRBV6-6, with unresolved D. The CDR3 runs to 15 residues. Trimming took 0 bases from V and 6 from J, leaving 14 bases between them. CDR1 MNHNY and CDR2 SVGAGI come from the germline V gene (reference sequence). CDR3 protein: CASSYSTRTQDGYTF. In DNA form, the CDR3 reads TGTGCCAGCAGTTACTCGACGAGGACTCAGGATGGCTACACCTTC.

The rearrangement joins TRBV5-8 to TRBJ2-5; D perhaps matches TRBD1 (5 bases). This CDR3 region has 13 residues. Between the trimmed V and J ends, which lost 1 base and 7 bases, there was a span of 11 bases. The germline V gene has CDR1 SGHTS and CDR2 YDEGEE. The CDR3: CASSLLLQGTQYF. In DNA form, the CDR3 reads TGTGCCAGCAGCTTGTTACTCCAGGGGACCCAGTACTTC.

As to this clone: Mismatch with germline at one junction end may stem from a read error. The rearrangement joins TRBV14 to TRBJ1-2, with D possibly TRBD1 on 5 matching bases. The CDR3 sequence is 14 residues long. Germline V lookup: CDR1 SGHDN, CDR2 FVKESK. For the CDR3, the DNA is TGTGCCAGCAGCCAAGGTCGGGACCAGGGATCCCCTCTCTTC. This translates into CASSQGRDQGSPLF.

The rearrangement uses TRBV6-1 and TRBJ1-5; no firm D call. CDR1 and CDR2 (germline): MNHNS, SASEGT. This CDR3 has 17 residues. The V end was cut by 8 bases, the J end by 0 bases, with 20 bases between. This chain's CDR3 is CASGGPRYVYSNQPQHF. CDR3 nucleotide sequence: TGTGCCAGCGGTGGACCCAGGTATGTGTATAGCAATCAGCCCCAGCATTTT.

The chain carries TRBV30 and TRBJ1-3; TRBD1 agrees at 12 bases. Germline V gives CDR1 GTSNPN, CDR2 SVGIG (reference sequence). Unmatched junction bases numbered 10, after V lost 2 bases and J lost 5 bases. The CDR3 totals 17 residues. CDR3 sequence: CAWSKKGTGGERNTIYF. Written as DNA, the CDR3 is TGTGCCTGGAGTAAAAAAGGGACAGGGGGCGAGAGAAACACCATATATTTT.

About this clone: One end of the junction varies from germline; a read error may be responsible. The genes are TRBV4-1 and TRBJ2-5, with D unclear. Germline-derived CDR1 and CDR2 are MGHRA and YSYEKL. The CDR3 contains 13 residues. This CDR3 is CASRHPNQETQYF. The CDR3 DNA follows: TGCGCCAGCCGCCACCCAAACCAAGAGACCCAGTACTTC.

The chain uses TRBV6-6 and TRBJ2-3; the D gene is possibly TRBD2 (5 bases). CDR1 is MNHNY, CDR2 SVGAGI, per germline (reference sequence). The length of the CDR3 is 15 residues. Deletions cut 7 bases from V and 5 bases from J, with 19 bases between. The CDR3 protein is CASTRLAGVEDTQYF. The CDR3 DNA reads as TGTGCCAGCACTAGGCTAGCTGGGGTGGAAGATACGCAGTATTTT.

The V call is TRBV7-6, the J call TRBJ2-2; 11 positions agree with TRBD2. Germline V gene data show CDR1 as SGHVS and CDR2 as FNYEAQ. V lost 3 bases and J lost 7; bases outside the gene matches: 4. The CDR3 has 15 residues. The CDR3 is CASSFSGRGGGELFF. The CDR3 DNA reads TGTGCCAGCAGCTTTAGCGGGAGGGGCGGCGGGGAGCTGTTTTTT.

This chain links TRBV2 with TRBJ2-5; 8 bases line up with TRBD1. This CDR3 has 12 residues. With 7 bases clipped from V and 3 bases from J, the junction kept 1 base outside the gene matches. Germline values: CDR1 SNHLY, CDR2 FYNNEI. The CDR3 nucleotides are TGTGCCAGCAAGACAGGGGAAGAGACCCAGTACTTC. Encoded protein: CASKTGEETQYF.

The chain combines TRBV21-1 with TRBJ1-5; no DNA check was done on the table's D call, TRBD1. TRBV21-1 counts as a pseudogene. The CDR3 sequence is 16 residues long. CDR3 in amino acids: CASRIDRERENQPQHF. The DNA for the CDR3 is TGTGCCAGCAGGATAGACAGGGAACGGGAAAATCAGCCCCAGCATTTT.

CDR3 sequence (DNA): TGTGCCAGCAGTTATGTGTCGGGGACTAATGAAAAACTGTTTTTT. Amino acid sequence: CASSYVSGTNEKLFF. This rearrangement joins TRBV6-6 to TRBJ1-4; D is unclear. CDR3 size: 15 residues. Trimming took 3 bases from V and 2 from J, leaving 10 bases between them. Germline V gives CDR1 MNHNY, CDR2 SVGAGI (reference sequence).

J is TRBJ2-3 and V is TRBV23-1; 9 bases fit TRBD1. TRBV23-1 carries the ORF label, with uncertain function. The CDR3 consists of 18 residues. Germline trimming cut 3 bases from V and 2 bases from J; bases unmatched to any gene: 12. CDR3 nucleotides: TGCGCCAGCAGTCAGGAAGGGGTAGGACAGGGGACCACAGATACGCAGTATTTT. It encodes CASSQEGVGQGTTDTQYF.

This sequence joins TRBV18 and TRBJ1-1, with D unresolved. The CDR3 is 12 amino acids. Germline assignment: CDR1 KGHSH and CDR2 LQKENI. Deletions cut 5 bases from V and 5 bases from J, with 9 bases between. CDR3 sequence: CASSKRETEAFF. The DNA of the CDR3 is TGTGCCAGCTCAAAGAGGGAGACTGAAGCTTTCTTT.

This clone was observed a single time. The chain recombines TRBV7-2 with TRBJ2-5; D is possibly TRBD2 (5 bases). Trimming took 3 bases from V and 1 from J, leaving 9 bases between them. The CDR3 loop spans 14 amino acids. Germline V gives CDR1 SGHTA, CDR2 FQGNSA. The CDR3 loop reads CASSFGLIQETQYF. In DNA, the CDR3 is TGTGCCAGCAGCTTCGGACTTATCCAAGAGACCCAGTACTTC. Variable domain in full (rest from reference TRBV7-2 and TRBJ2-5): GAGVSQSPSNKVTEKGKDVELRCDPISGHTALYWYRQSLGQGLEFLIYFQGNSAPDKSGLPSDRFSAERTGGSVSTLTIQRTQQEDSAVYLCASSFGLIQETQYFGPGTRLLVL.

The chain combines TRBV15 with TRBJ2-7; D gene unclear. V was clipped by 0 bases and J by 3 bases, with 12 bases between them. Germline V gene sequence: CDR1 LNHNV, CDR2 YYDKDF (reference sequence). The CDR3 contains 15 residues. The CDR3 DNA follows: TGTGCCACCAGCAGAGATTTCAAGGGTAGCTACGAGCAGTACTTC. Encoded protein: CATSRDFKGSYEQYF.

As for this clone: Different DNA sequences within this sample yield the same CDR3. This chain connects TRBV25-1 to TRBJ2-5; 9 bases line up with TRBD2. Germline V gives CDR1 MGHDK, CDR2 SYGVNS. The CDR3 sequence is 15 residues long. V was clipped by 2 bases and J by 2 bases; unmatched bases: 3. CDR3 in amino acids: CASSEPTSGQETQYF. The CDR3 DNA sequence: TGTGCCAGCAGTGAACCGACTAGCGGACAAGAGACCCAGTACTTC.

The CDR3 sequence is CASSLGERLAGVFNEQFF. The CDR3 bases are TGTGCCAGCAGCTTAGGCGAACGGCTAGCGGGAGTATTCAATGAGCAGTTCTTC. V usage is TRBV13 and J usage is TRBJ2-1, with 10 positions matching TRBD2. Germline assignment: CDR1 PRHDT and CDR2 FYEKMQ (reference sequence). Germline trimming cut 0 bases from V and 6 bases from J; bases unmatched to any gene: 11. The CDR3 loop spans 18 amino acids.

CDR3 sequence: CASSQDGAMNTEAFF. The DNA for the CDR3 is TGCGCCAGCAGCCAAGATGGGGCTATGAACACTGAAGCTTTCTTT. The chain links TRBV4-1 to TRBJ1-1; a possible D gene is TRBD1 (5 bases). Germline V gene lookup returns CDR1 MGHRA and CDR2 YSYEKL. Trimming shortened V by 0 bases and J by 0 bases, and 8 bases separated the two germline ends. The CDR3 runs 15 residues.

This chain joins TRBV6-6 and TRBJ2-1, with D perhaps matching TRBD1 (6 bases). Between the trimmed V and J ends, which lost 2 bases and 1 base, there was a span of 9 bases. The CDR3 loop spans 15 amino acids. The germline V gene encodes CDR1 MNHNY and CDR2 SVGAGI (reference sequence). The CDR3 DNA is TGTGCCAGCAGTTACCGAGACAGGTCCTACAATGAGCAGTTCTTC. Translating it yields CASSYRDRSYNEQFF.